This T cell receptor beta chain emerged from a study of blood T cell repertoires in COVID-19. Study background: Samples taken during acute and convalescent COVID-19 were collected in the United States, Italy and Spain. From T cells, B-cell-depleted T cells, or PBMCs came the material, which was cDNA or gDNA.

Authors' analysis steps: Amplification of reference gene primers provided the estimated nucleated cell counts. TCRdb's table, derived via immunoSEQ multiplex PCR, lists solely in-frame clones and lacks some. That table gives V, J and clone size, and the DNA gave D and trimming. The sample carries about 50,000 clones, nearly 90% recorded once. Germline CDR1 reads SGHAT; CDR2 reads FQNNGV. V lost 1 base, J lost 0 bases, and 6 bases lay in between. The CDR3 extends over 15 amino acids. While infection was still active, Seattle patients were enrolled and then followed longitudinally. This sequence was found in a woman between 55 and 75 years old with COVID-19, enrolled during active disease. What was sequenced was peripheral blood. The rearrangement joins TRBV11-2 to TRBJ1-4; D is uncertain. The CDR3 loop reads CASSLGATTNEKLFF. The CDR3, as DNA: TGTGCCAGCAGCTTAGGGGCAACAACTAATGAAAAACTGTTTTTT.